These 11 T cell receptor beta chains came from one sample sequenced in a study of identical twins. TCRdb analysed the 5' RACE reads with MiXCR anew, one entry per CDR3 protein. The sample records about 890,000 distinct CDR3 sequences, about 12% being singletons. These sequences were also reported in another study, on yellow fever vaccine responses in identical twins.

Sequencing was done on a sample of PBMCs. Every receptor here comes from a woman younger than 35 in good health.

This clonotype was detected only a few times. CDR3 bases: TGTGCCACCAGTGATCCCGGGACAGGGTCCGGGGAGCTGTTTTTT. This codes for CATSDPGTGSGELFF. The J gene is TRBJ2-2, the V gene TRBV24-1; the match to TRBD1 covers 9 bases. Germline assignment: CDR1 KGHDR and CDR2 SFDVKD. The ends lost 3 bases at V and 6 bases at J; junction bases unmatched: 4. The CDR3 covers 15 residues.

This clonotype was found a few times. The chain uses TRBV11-2 and TRBJ2-4; D not resolved. The germline V and J ends were trimmed by 1 base and 7 bases, with 8 bases remaining between them. Germline V CDR1 and CDR2: SGHAT, FQNNGV. This CDR3 has 13 amino acids. For the CDR3, the DNA is TGTGCCAGCAGCTTAGTAGGGTTCAACATTCAGTACTTC. Protein product: CASSLVGFNIQYF.

V and J are TRBV15 and TRBJ2-6, with D possibly TRBD2 on 5 matching bases. V was cut by 0 bases and J by 3 bases, with 18 bases left in between. Germline lookup yields CDR1 LNHNV and CDR2 YYDKDF (reference sequence). The length of the CDR3 is 19 residues. The CDR3 DNA reads as TGTGCCACCAGCAGAGATAACGCCCTCAGCGGAGGTGGGGCCAACGTCCTGACTTTC. It specifies CATSRDNALSGGGANVLTF.

This clonotype came up a few times. V usage is TRBV28 and J usage is TRBJ2-3; D may correspond to TRBD1 or TRBD2 (6 bases each). Germline-derived CDR1 and CDR2 are MDHEN and SYDVKM. V dropped 4 bases and J dropped 5 bases, with 13 bases sitting between them. The CDR3 extends over 14 amino acids. The CDR3 coding sequence is TGTGCCAGCAGTTGGAGGGGGGCATTAGATACGCAGTATTTT. This gives the protein CASSWRGALDTQYF.

In this sample, this clonotype turned up a few times. The J gene is TRBJ2-2, the V gene TRBV7-7; TRBD1 aligns across 10 bases. The V segment lost 4 bases and the J segment 4 bases; nucleotides outside the gene matches: 6. CDR1 and CDR2 (germline): SSHAT, FNYEAQ (reference sequence). This CDR3 has 16 amino acids. For the CDR3, the DNA is TGTGCCAGCAGCTCCTTGACAGGGGGCTTCACCGGGGAGCTGTTTTTT. It specifies CASSSLTGGFTGELFF.

Many counts were recorded for this clonotype. The J gene is TRBJ1-6, the V gene TRBV20-1; no firm D call. CDR1 is DFQATT, CDR2 SNEGSKA, per germline (reference sequence). V lost 8 bases and J lost 7, with 12 bases in between. The CDR3 has 12 amino acids. The chain's CDR3 is CSFGKQNSPLHF. In nucleotides, the CDR3 is TGCAGTTTCGGAAAGCAAAATTCACCCCTCCACTTT.

This clonotype occurred a few times. The chain carries TRBV5-1 and TRBJ2-3; D is possibly TRBD2 (6 bases). The CDR3 length is 16 residues. The ends were cut back, 4 bases at V and 2 bases at J, with 17 bases in the middle. The germline V gene has CDR1 SGHRS and CDR2 YFSETQ. CDR3 amino acids: CASSPPRASDTDTQYF. The CDR3 nucleotides read TGCGCCAGCAGCCCTCCTCGGGCTAGCGACACAGATACGCAGTATTTT.

Notes on this clonotype: A read error may produce the germline difference seen at one junction end. The genes are TRBV20-1 and TRBJ2-7; 7 bases align to TRBD1. Per the germline V gene, CDR1 is DFQATT and CDR2 is SNEGSKA (reference sequence). This CDR3 has 16 residues. Here the CDR3 reads CCATHLRTGDFYEQYF. Here the CDR3 DNA reads TGCTGTGCTACACATTTGAGAACAGGGGATTTCTACGAGCAGTACTTC.

This clonotype was detected only a few times. The V gene is TRBV4-1, the J gene TRBJ2-1; 16 nucleotides agree with TRBD2. V dropped 4 bases and J dropped 8; count of bases not matched to a gene: 20. The length of the CDR3 is 21 residues. The germline CDR1 and CDR2 sequences are MGHRA and YSYEKL. For the CDR3, the DNA is TGCGCCAGCAGCCTTTATACCGGGACTAGCGGGAGGGCCAGTGATGTCGATGAGCAGTTCTTC. This codes for CASSLYTGTSGRASDVDEQFF.

This clonotype was counted only a few times. The chain joins TRBV2 to TRBJ2-1; tentative D call: TRBD1 (5 bases). The CDR3 has 11 amino acids. Germline CDR1 and CDR2: SNHLY and FYNNEI. V lost 6 bases and J lost 16, with 16 bases in between. The CDR3 DNA follows: TGTGCCAGCAGCACCAGGGAAACGGGTTTCTTC. Translated: CASSTRETGFF.

This clonotype was seen repeatedly, ten times or more. The chain combines TRBV4-1 with TRBJ1-1; TRBD1 matches at 8 bases. V was pared by 4 bases and J by 1 base, with 5 bases of the junction left unmatched. This CDR3 region has 15 residues. Per the germline V gene, CDR1 is MGHRA and CDR2 is YSYEKL. CDR3 region: CASSRLDRENTEAFF. The CDR3 DNA reads as TGCGCCAGCAGCCGGCTGGACAGGGAGAACACTGAAGCTTTCTTT.